The source of this T cell receptor beta chain is a study of cytomegalovirus exposure and HLA in healthy donors. The study, taken as a whole, reports: According to a later analysis, donors in an Asian-associated ancestry cluster reportedly had fewer N-insertions than the roughly 720-donor mean. In a later analysis, compared with equally common non-associated chains, HLA-associated beta chains were more expanded. Information on immune exposure was restricted to one variable (CMV serostatus).

This CDR3 spans 12 amino acids. V gave up 2 bases and J gave up 5 bases, with 6 bases separating them. In germline, CDR1 is GTSNPN, CDR2 SVGIG (reference sequence). Though nominally healthy at sampling, donors likely had unrecorded immune exposures. Primers included in the PCR were 60 Vbeta and 13 Jbeta primers. The protocol was immunoSEQ multiplex PCR, while the TCRdb copy is restricted to in-frame clones and leaves out a portion. The sample includes about 140,000 clones, 77% of them seen just once. Comments on this clone: Its target is not known.

The source is a female donor in good health and CMV-seronegative. This chain connects TRBV30 to TRBJ1-4; the D is unclear. Material: PBMCs. CDR3 nucleotides: TGTGCCTGGAGTTTTTCAAATGAAAAACTGTTTTTT. Amino acids: CAWSFSNEKLFF.